The present TCR beta chain was sequenced within a study of cytomegalovirus exposure and HLA in healthy donors. Study-wide findings and caveats: Researchers left out some V segments, among them TRBV6-2 and TRBV6-3, as indistinguishable.

Comment on this clone: Its antigen remains unknown.

V was trimmed by 10 bases and J by 0 bases, leaving 12 bases between them. This CDR3 region has 14 residues. Germline CDR1 reads MNHEY; CDR2 reads SVGAGI. The PCR used 60 Vbeta and 13 Jbeta primers. TCRdb's table, derived via immunoSEQ multiplex PCR, lists solely in-frame clones and lacks some. The sample has 130,000 or so clones, over 60% seen once. The material sequenced was PBMCs. The clonotype comes from a man younger than 35 in good health and CMV-seronegative. This sequence joins TRBV6-5 and TRBJ2-2, with D perhaps matching TRBD1 (6 bases). The CDR3 DNA sequence: TGTGCCACCCGGACAGTAGCGAACACCGGGGAGCTGTTTTTT. Protein sequence: CATRTVANTGELFF.